The 6 T cell receptor beta chains in this list originate from one sample, sequenced in a study of T cell responses to AZD1222 COVID-19 vaccine. Clones were sequenced by immunoSEQ multiplex PCR, and TCRdb holds only the in-frame ones, with some missing. The data hold over 100,000 clones, with approximately 85% observed a single time. The sequencing here drew on peripheral blood, taken on day 0 of MenACWY control vaccination. These receptors originate from an adult in good health.

The chain combines TRBV9 with TRBJ2-7; D may correspond to TRBD1 or TRBD2 (5 bases each). Germline V gene sequence: CDR1 SGDLS, CDR2 YYNGEE. This CDR3 contains 14 residues. V gave up 4 bases and J gave up 3 bases, with 14 bases separating them. The DNA of the CDR3 is TGTGCCAGCAGCTACCGGGACGGCCACTACGAGCAGTACTTC. Amino acid sequence: CASSYRDGHYEQYF.

This clone was picked up one time. The rearrangement joins TRBV5-1 to TRBJ2-3; perhaps TRBD2 as D (5 bases). CDR1 and CDR2 (germline): SGHRS, YFSETQ. This CDR3 is built from 15 residues. V gave up 1 base and J gave up 0 bases, with 9 bases separating them. The CDR3 loop is CASSLYGLSTDTQYF. In nucleotides, the CDR3 is TGCGCCAGCAGCTTGTACGGACTCAGCACAGATACGCAGTATTTT. The whole variable domain, filled in from reference TRBV5-1 and TRBJ2-3, reads KAGVTQTPRYLIKTRGQQVTLSCSPISGHRSVSWYQQTPGQGLQFLFEYFSETQRNKGNFPGRFSGRQFSNSRSEMNVSTLELGDSALYLCASSLYGLSTDTQYFGPGTRLTVL.

This clone has a handful of counts. This sequence joins TRBV6-5 and TRBJ2-7; TRBD1 agrees at 7 bases. The CDR3 covers 14 residues. The germline gives CDR1 MNHEY, CDR2 SVGAGI. Trimming removed 4 bases from V and 7 bases from J; junction bases left unmatched: 10. CDR3 residues: CASSFRGPGGEQYF. The DNA of the CDR3 is TGTGCCAGCAGTTTTCGGGGACCAGGGGGTGAGCAGTACTTC.

The chain employs TRBV4-2 and TRBJ2-1, with TRBD2 matching 7 bases. The J segment lost 0 bases and the V segment lost 4 bases, leaving 9 bases of the junction unmatched. Germline values: CDR1 LGHNA, CDR2 YNFKEQ. CDR3 length equals 17 residues. The CDR3 spells CASSRVTGGSSYNEQFF. The DNA for the CDR3 is TGTGCCAGCAGCCGGGTCACCGGGGGGAGCTCCTACAATGAGCAGTTCTTC.

The chain recombines TRBV19 with TRBJ1-3; no clear D gene. CDR3 size: 14 residues. Trimming left V 9 bases short and J 2 bases short, with 14 bases between. From germline, CDR1 is LNHDA and CDR2 SQIVND (reference sequence). In nucleotides, the CDR3 is TGTGCCAGCACCAATAACAAAACTGGAAACACCATATATTTT. As protein: CASTNNKTGNTIYF.

The J gene is TRBJ1-2, the V gene TRBV14; D unclear. V was trimmed by 4 bases and J by 4 bases, leaving 16 bases between them. The V gene's germline CDR1 is SGHDN and CDR2 FVKESK. The CDR3 loop spans 15 amino acids. CDR3 sequence: CASSPGVFRFYGYTF. Here the CDR3 DNA reads TGTGCCAGCAGCCCCGGAGTTTTTAGGTTCTATGGCTACACCTTC.